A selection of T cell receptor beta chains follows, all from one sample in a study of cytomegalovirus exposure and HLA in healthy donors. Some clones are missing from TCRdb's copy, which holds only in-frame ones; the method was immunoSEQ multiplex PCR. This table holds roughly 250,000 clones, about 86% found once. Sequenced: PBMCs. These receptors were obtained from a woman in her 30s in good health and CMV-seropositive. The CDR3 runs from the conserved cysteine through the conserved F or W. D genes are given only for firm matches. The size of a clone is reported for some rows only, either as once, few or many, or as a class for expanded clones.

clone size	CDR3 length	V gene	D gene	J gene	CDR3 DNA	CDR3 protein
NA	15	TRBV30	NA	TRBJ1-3	TGTGCCTGGAGTGTACCGACAGTCTCTGGAAACACCATATATTTT	CAWSVPTVSGNTIYF
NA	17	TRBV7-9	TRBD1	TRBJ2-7	TGTGCCAGCAGCCTACTAAAAATGGGACAGATTACCTACGAGCAGTACTTC	CASSLLKMGQITYEQYF
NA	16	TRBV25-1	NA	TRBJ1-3	TGTGCCAGCAGTGAATATCCCCCGACAGATGGAAACACCATATATTTT	CASSEYPPTDGNTIYF
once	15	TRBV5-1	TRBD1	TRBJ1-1	TGCGCCAGCAGCTTGGCCATTCAGGGGGTCCCTGAAGCTTTCTTT	CASSLAIQGVPEAFF
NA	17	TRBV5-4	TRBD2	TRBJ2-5	TGTGCCAGCAGCCCGGGACTAGCGGGTAGAACTCAAGAGACCCAGTACTTC	CASSPGLAGRTQETQYF
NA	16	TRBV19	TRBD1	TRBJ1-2	TGTGCCAGTAGTATAGACCGGACAGGGACGGTGAGGGGCTACACCTTC	CASSIDRTGTVRGYTF
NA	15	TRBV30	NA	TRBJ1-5	TGCGCCTGGAGTTTAGGGGATGAGCTCGATCAGCCCCAGCATTTT	CAWSLGDELDQPQHF
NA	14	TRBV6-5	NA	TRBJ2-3	TGTGCCAGCAGTTACGGGACATCCCCAGATACGCAGTATTTT	CASSYGTSPDTQYF
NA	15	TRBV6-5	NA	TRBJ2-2	TGTGCCAGCCACCCTTGGGCCCCGAACACCGGGGAGCTGTTTTTT	CASHPWAPNTGELFF
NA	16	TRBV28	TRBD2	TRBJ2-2	TGTGCCAGCAGCTCTGGACTAGCGGGAGTCACCGGGGAGCTGTTTTTT	CASSSGLAGVTGELFF
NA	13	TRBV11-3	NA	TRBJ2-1	TGTGCCAGCAGCTCAAGAGGGGGTAATGAGCAGTTCTTC	CASSSRGGNEQFF
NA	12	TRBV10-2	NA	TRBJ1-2	TGCGCCAGCTATCAGGGGATCAATGGCTACACCTTC	CASYQGINGYTF
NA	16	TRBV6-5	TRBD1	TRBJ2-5	TGTGCCAGCAGGTACCGGGACAGGGGGTTCCAAGAGACCCAGTACTTC	CASRYRDRGFQETQYF
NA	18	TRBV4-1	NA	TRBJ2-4	TGCGCCAGCAGCCAAGACCGGGTTGCGGCCGAGGCCAAAAACATTCAGTACTTC	CASSQDRVAAEAKNIQYF